The 7 T cell receptor beta chains in this list originate from one sample, sequenced in a study of blood T cell repertoires in COVID-19. Here immunoSEQ multiplex PCR was the method, and the copy in TCRdb shows in-frame clones only, minus some. Of more than 150,000 clones detected, approximately 90% appear once; the ten largest clones hold 0.5% to 0.65%. The sequencing sample was made of peripheral blood. Every receptor here comes from a man in his fifties with acute or convalescent COVID-19.

CDR3 sequence (DNA): TGTGCCAGCAGCTTCCATCTAGCGGGGGGCGGCCAAGAGACCCAGTACTTC. Translation gives CASSFHLAGGGQETQYF. The V gene is TRBV5-5, the J gene TRBJ2-5, with TRBD2 matching over 11 bases. V lost 2 bases and J lost 1; bases outside the gene matches: 7. Germline CDR1 and CDR2: SGHKS and YYEKEE (reference sequence). The CDR3 has 17 amino acids.

This clone has only one observation. The chain recombines TRBV9 with TRBJ2-2; TRBD2 might be the D (5 bases). The CDR3 runs to 15 residues. V gave up 4 bases and J gave up 2 bases, with 12 bases separating them. CDR1 is SGDLS and CDR2 is YYNGEE in the germline V gene. CDR3 region: CASSPQAANTGELFF. CDR3 nucleotide sequence: TGTGCCAGCAGCCCCCAAGCGGCCAACACCGGGGAGCTGTTTTTT. Full variable domain (remainder filled in from reference TRBV9 and TRBJ2-2): DSGVTQTPKHLITATGQRVTLRCSPRSGDLSVYWYQQSLDQGLQFLIQYYNGEERAKGNILERFSAQQFPDLHSELNLSSLELGDSALYFCASSPQAANTGELFFGEGSRLTVL.

In this sample, this clone turned up once. The chain is built from TRBV11-3 and TRBJ2-1; D possibly corresponds to TRBD1 (6 bases). CDR1 and CDR2 (germline): SGHNT, YENEEA. The V end was cut by 5 bases, the J end by 13 bases, with 18 bases between. This CDR3 has 13 residues. The DNA of the CDR3 is TGTGCCAGCAGCATAGCTGGTCATGGGGGCCAGTTCTTC. Translation: CASSIAGHGGQFF.

The chain couples TRBV13 to TRBJ2-5, with D possibly matching TRBD2 (6 bases). Germline V gene data show CDR1 as PRHDT and CDR2 as FYEKMQ (reference sequence). The V and J ends lost 5 bases and 1 base respectively, with 8 bases between them. The CDR3 spans 13 residues. The CDR3 DNA follows: TGTGCCAGCAGCCGGGGGAGCCAAGAGACCCAGTACTTC. Protein: CASSRGSQETQYF.

The V call is TRBV7-9, the J call TRBJ2-3, with D hard to call. Trimming left V 5 bases short and J 6 bases short, with 9 bases between. The length of the CDR3 is 12 residues. Germline assignment: CDR1 SEHNR and CDR2 FQNEAQ (reference sequence). CDR3: CASSHIQDTQYF. CDR3 coding DNA: TGTGCCAGCAGCCACATTCAGGATACGCAGTATTTT.

The table lists this clone with a count of one. The genes are TRBV11-2 and TRBJ1-1; 8 nucleotides agree with TRBD1. Germline CDR1 reads SGHAT; CDR2 reads FQNNGV. Trimming at V came to 5 bases and at J to 4 bases, leaving 6 bases not matched to a gene. CDR3 size: 14 residues. Written as DNA, the CDR3 is TGTGCCAGCAGCACTACAGGGGGGATCACTGAAGCTTTCTTT. Amino acids: CASSTTGGITEAFF.

The chain uses TRBV5-4 and TRBJ2-4, with TRBD1 identical over 8 bases. CDR3 size: 16 residues. Germline-derived CDR1 and CDR2 are SGHNT and YYREEE (reference sequence). The ends lost 2 bases at V and 3 bases at J; junction bases unmatched: 7. This CDR3 is CASSFQGARDKNIQYF. The CDR3 bases are TGTGCCAGCAGCTTCCAGGGGGCAAGGGACAAAAACATTCAGTACTTC.